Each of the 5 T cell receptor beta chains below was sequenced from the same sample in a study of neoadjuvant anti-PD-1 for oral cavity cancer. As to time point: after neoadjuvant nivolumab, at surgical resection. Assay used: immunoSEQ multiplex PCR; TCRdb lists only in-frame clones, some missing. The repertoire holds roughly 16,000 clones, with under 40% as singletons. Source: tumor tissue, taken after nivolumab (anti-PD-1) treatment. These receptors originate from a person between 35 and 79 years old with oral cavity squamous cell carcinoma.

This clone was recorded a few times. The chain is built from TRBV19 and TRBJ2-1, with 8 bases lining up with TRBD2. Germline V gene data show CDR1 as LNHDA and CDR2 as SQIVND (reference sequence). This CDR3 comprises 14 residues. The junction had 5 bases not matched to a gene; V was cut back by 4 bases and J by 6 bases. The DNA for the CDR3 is TGTGCCAGTAGTAATGAGCGGGGGACCAATGAGCAGTTCTTC. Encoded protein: CASSNERGTNEQFF.

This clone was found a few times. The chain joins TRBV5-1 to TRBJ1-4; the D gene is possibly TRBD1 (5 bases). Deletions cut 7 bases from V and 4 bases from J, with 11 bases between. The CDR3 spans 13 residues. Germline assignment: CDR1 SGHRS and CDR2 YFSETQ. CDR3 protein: CASGTGGNEKLFF. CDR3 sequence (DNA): TGCGCCAGCGGCACTGGGGGTAATGAAAAACTGTTTTTT.

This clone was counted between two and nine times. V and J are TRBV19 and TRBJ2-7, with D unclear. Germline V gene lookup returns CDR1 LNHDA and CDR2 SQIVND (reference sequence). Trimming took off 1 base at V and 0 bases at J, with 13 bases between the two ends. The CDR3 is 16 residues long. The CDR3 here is CASSIALAGSSYEQYF. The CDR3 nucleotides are TGTGCCAGTAGTATAGCCTTGGCAGGAAGCTCCTACGAGCAGTACTTC.

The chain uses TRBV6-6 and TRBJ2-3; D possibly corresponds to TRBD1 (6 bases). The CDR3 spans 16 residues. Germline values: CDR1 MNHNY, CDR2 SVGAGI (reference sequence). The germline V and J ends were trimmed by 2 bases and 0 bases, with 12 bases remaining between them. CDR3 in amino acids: CASSYGGITSTDTQYF. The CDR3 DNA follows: TGTGCCAGCAGTTACGGGGGCATAACTAGCACAGATACGCAGTATTTT.

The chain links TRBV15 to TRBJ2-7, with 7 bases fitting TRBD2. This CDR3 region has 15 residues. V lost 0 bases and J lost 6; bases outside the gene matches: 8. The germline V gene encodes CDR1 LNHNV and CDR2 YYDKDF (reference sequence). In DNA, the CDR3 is TGTGCCACCAGCAGAGATCCCACTAGCGTGGGCGAGCAGTACTTC. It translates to CATSRDPTSVGEQYF.